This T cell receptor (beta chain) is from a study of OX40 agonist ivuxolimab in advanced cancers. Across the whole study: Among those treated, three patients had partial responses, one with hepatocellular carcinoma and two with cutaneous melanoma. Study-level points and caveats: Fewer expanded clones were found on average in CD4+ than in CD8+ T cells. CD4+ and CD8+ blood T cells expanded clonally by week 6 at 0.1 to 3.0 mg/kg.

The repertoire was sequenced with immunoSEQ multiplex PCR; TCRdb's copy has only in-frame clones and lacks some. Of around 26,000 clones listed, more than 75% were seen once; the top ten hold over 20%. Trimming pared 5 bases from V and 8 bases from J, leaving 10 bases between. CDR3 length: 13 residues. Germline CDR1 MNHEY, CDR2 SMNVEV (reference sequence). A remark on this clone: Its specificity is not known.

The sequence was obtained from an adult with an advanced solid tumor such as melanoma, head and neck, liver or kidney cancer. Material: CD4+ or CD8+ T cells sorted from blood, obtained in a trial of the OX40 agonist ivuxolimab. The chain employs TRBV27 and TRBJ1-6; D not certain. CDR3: CASSPGAYSPLHF. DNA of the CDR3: TGTGCCAGCAGTCCCGGTGCCTATTCACCCCTCCACTTT.